Reported below is one T cell receptor (beta chain). This record belongs to a study of blood T cell repertoires in COVID-19. Overall study: COVID-19 samples from acute and convalescent phases originated in the United States, Italy and Spain.

TCRdb's copy holds only in-frame clones and misses some; the assay was immunoSEQ multiplex PCR. The table lists roughly 130,000 clones, approximately 80% of them singletons. CDR3 length: 16 amino acids. Per the germline V gene, CDR1 is GTSNPN and CDR2 is SVGIG (reference sequence). V lost 0 bases and J lost 0; bases outside the gene matches: 7. The specimen was peripheral blood. The gene calls are TRBV30 and TRBJ1-2; 7 bases are a match to TRBD1. This clonotype was sampled from a woman aged 55-70 years with acute or convalescent COVID-19. The CDR3 loop is CAWSVDRDFANYGYTF. CDR3 DNA sequence: TGTGCCTGGAGTGTAGACAGGGACTTCGCTAACTATGGCTACACCTTC. The variable domain in full, with the rest retrieved from reference TRBV30 and TRBJ1-2, is SQTIHQWPATLVQPVGSPLSLECTVEGTSNPNLYWYRQAAGRGLQLLFYSVGIGQISSEVPQNLSASRPQDRQFILSSKKLLLSDSGFYLCAWSVDRDFANYGYTFGSGTRLTVV.